These T cell receptor beta chains were read from a single sample in a study of T cell changes during pregnancy in multiple sclerosis. TCRdb's table, derived via immunoSEQ multiplex PCR, lists solely in-frame clones and lacks some. The sample consists of under 40,000 clones, about 90% of them appearing once. The specimen was CD8+ T cells from peripheral blood mononuclear cells, collected before pregnancy. All receptors come from a female donor with multiple sclerosis, enrolled in a pregnancy study. Each CDR3 is given with its conserved first and last residue. A D gene is named only where the DNA matches it firmly. Clone size is stated in some rows and not others, as once, few, many or a class when expanded.

CDR3 DNA,CDR3 protein,V gene,clone size,D gene,J gene
TGTGCCAGCAGTGAAGCGTGGCTGATGAACACCGGGGAGCTGTTTTTT,CASSEAWLMNTGELFF,TRBV2,few,-,TRBJ2-2
TGTGCCATCAGTGCCGGTCGGGGCTACACCTTC,CAISAGRGYTF,TRBV10-3,-,-,TRBJ1-2
TGTGCTAGTGCATTGCGCCCCCGAGCTTTCTTT,CASALRPRAFF,TRBV12-5,few,-,TRBJ1-1
TGTGCCAGTAGACATAACACTGAAGCTTTCTTT,CASRHNTEAFF,TRBV6-5,-,-,TRBJ1-1
TGTGCCAGCAGCCAAGGGGGTGGAGGTGAGCAGTTCTTC,CASSQGGGGEQFF,TRBV9,-,-,TRBJ2-1
TGTGCCAGCAGCGACGGACAGGGGTACACCGGGGAGCTGTTTTTT,CASSDGQGYTGELFF,TRBV9,-,TRBD1,TRBJ2-2
TGTGCCAGCAGCCCCGGTAGGAACACTGAAGCTTTCTTT,CASSPGRNTEAFF,TRBV13,-,-,TRBJ1-1
TGTGCCAGCAGCTTAGGAAGTGGGGGGGGTTTCTACGAGCAGTACTTC,CASSLGSGGGFYEQYF,TRBV7-8,-,TRBD2,TRBJ2-7
TGTGCCAGCAGCCAAGATCTCGGGGCCTATAATTCACCCCTCCACTTT,CASSQDLGAYNSPLHF,TRBV4-2,-,-,TRBJ1-6
TGCAGCGTTGGTGACGACAGCTTCCCCCTCTATGGCTACACCTTC,CSVGDDSFPLYGYTF,TRBV29-1,-,-,TRBJ1-2
TGTGCCAGCAGCCACTACGGGACACAAGATGAAAAACTGTTTTTT,CASSHYGTQDEKLFF,TRBV11-2,-,-,TRBJ1-4
TGTGCCAGCAGTTTGAGGAGAAGGTTTACAGATACGCAGTATTTT,CASSLRRRFTDTQYF,TRBV27,-,-,TRBJ2-3
TGTGCCAGCAGCGTATCCCGAAGACAGACCGGGACTAGCGGCAATGAGCAGTTCTTC,CASSVSRRQTGTSGNEQFF,TRBV9,-,TRBD2,TRBJ2-1
TGTGCCAGCAGCGGCCGGGACAGGAACACTGAAGCTTTCTTT,CASSGRDRNTEAFF,TRBV9,-,TRBD1,TRBJ1-1
TGTGCCAGCAGGGAAGGACACGTCGGCGAGCAGTACTTC,CASREGHVGEQYF,TRBV6-6,-,-,TRBJ2-7
TGTGCCTGGGGGCAGGGGGTATACGAGCAGTACTTC,CAWGQGVYEQYF,TRBV30,-,TRBD1,TRBJ2-7
TGTGCCAGCAGCTTGGAGGGAGCGGCCGAGCAGTACTTC,CASSLEGAAEQYF,TRBV5-6,-,-,TRBJ2-7
TGTGCCAGCAGCTTAGATGCGGGGGGTAACACTGAAGCTTTCTTT,CASSLDAGGNTEAFF,TRBV7-3,-,-,TRBJ1-1
TGTGCCAGCGTCCTAGCGGGGGGGAGGAATGAGCAGTTCTTC,CASVLAGGRNEQFF,TRBV6-1,-,TRBD2,TRBJ2-1
TGTGCCAGCAGTGATAGCGGGAGGGCCTTAGAGACCCAGTACTTC,CASSDSGRALETQYF,TRBV2,-,TRBD2,TRBJ2-5